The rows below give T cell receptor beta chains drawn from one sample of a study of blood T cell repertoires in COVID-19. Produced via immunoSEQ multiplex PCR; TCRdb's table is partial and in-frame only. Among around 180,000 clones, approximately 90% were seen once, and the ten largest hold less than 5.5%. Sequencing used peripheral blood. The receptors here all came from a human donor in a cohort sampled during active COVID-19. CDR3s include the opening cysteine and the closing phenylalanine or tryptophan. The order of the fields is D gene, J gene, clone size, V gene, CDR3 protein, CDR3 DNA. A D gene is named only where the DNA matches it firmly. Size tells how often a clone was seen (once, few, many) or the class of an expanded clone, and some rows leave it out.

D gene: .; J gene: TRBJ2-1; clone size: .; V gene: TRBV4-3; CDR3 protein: CASSQAAGFDEQFF; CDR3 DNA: TGCGCCAGCAGCCAAGCCGCGGGGTTCGATGAGCAGTTCTTC
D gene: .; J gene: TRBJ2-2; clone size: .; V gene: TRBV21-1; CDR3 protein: CASSKVAGGAYGELFF; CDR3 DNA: .
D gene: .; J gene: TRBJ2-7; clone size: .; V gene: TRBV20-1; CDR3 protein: CSASRRKYEQYF; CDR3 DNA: TGCAGTGCTAGTAGGCGGAAATACGAGCAGTACTTC
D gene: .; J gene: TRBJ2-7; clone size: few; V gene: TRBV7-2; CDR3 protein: CASSLGPGGGPSYEQYF; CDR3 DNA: TGTGCCAGCAGCTTAGGTCCTGGGGGGGGCCCTTCCTACGAGCAGTACTTC
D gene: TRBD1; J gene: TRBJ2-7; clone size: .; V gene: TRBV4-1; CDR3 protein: CASSSRTGTIYEQYF; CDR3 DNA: TGCGCCAGCAGTTCGAGGACAGGGACAATCTACGAGCAGTACTTC
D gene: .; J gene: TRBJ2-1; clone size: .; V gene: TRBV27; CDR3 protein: CASSLSEGGSYNEQFF; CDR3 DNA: TGTGCCAGCAGTTTATCGGAGGGCGGCTCCTACAATGAGCAGTTCTTC
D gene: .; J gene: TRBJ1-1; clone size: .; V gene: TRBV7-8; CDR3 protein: CASSLPLGGSMNTEAFF; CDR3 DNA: TGTGCCAGCAGCTTACCCCTGGGGGGGTCAATGAACACTGAAGCTTTCTTT
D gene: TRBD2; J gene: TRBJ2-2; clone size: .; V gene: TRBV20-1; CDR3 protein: CSASTAGGPIGGELFF; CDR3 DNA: TGCAGTGCTAGTACAGCGGGAGGGCCAATTGGCGGGGAGCTGTTTTTT
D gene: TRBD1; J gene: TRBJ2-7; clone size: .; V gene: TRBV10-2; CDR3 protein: CASREQGAMDEQYF; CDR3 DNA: TGCGCCAGCCGGGAACAGGGGGCTATGGACGAGCAGTACTTC
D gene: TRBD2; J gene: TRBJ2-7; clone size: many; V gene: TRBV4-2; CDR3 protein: CASSPSGGEQYF; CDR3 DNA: TGTGCCAGCAGCCCCTCGGGGGGCGAGCAGTACTTC
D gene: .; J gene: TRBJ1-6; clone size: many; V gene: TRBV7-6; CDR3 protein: CASSPGSQGNNSPLHF; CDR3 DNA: TGTGCCAGCAGCCCCGGTAGCCAGGGTAATAATTCACCCCTCCACTTT
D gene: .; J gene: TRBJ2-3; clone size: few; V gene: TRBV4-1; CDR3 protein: CASSQESWGQDTQYF; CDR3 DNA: TGCGCCAGCAGCCAAGAATCTTGGGGACAAGATACGCAGTATTTT
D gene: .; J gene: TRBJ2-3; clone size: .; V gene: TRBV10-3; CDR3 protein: CAISEGPTGGTQYF; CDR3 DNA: TGTGCCATCAGTGAGGGACCGACAGGAGGTACGCAGTATTTT
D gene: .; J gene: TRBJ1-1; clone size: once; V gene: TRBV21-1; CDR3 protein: CASSKDTGQGIWRTEAFF; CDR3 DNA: TGTGCCAGCAGCAAAGATACGGGACAGGGGATTTGGAGGACTGAAGCTTTCTTT
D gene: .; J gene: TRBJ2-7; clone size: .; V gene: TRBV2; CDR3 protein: CASRTTTGPYEQYF; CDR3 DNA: TGTGCCAGCAGAACGACTACAGGGCCCTACGAGCAGTACTTC
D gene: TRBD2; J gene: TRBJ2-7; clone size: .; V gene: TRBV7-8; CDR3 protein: CASSPGLVIYEQYF; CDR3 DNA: TGTGCCAGCAGCCCCGGACTAGTTATTTACGAGCAGTACTTC
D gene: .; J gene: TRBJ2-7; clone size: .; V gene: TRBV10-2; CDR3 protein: CASSPSSYEQYF; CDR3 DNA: TGCGCCAGCTCGCCCAGCTCCTACGAGCAGTACTTC
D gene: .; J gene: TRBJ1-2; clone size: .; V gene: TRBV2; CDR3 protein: CASAGGGYTF; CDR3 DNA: TGTGCCAGCGCGGGGGGCGGCTACACCTTC
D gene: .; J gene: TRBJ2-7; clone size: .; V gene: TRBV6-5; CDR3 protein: CASSYMSEQYF; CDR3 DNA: TGTGCCAGCAGTTACATGAGCGAGCAGTACTTC
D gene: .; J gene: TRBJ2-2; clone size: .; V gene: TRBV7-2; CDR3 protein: CASSLLAGTLTGELFF; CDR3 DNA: TGTGCCAGCAGCTTATTGGCCGGGACACTCACCGGGGAGCTGTTTTTT
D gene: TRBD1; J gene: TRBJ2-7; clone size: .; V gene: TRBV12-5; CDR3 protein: CASGLGQGRLGLYEQYF; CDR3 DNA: TGTGCTAGTGGTTTGGGACAGGGACGATTGGGGTTGTACGAGCAGTACTTC
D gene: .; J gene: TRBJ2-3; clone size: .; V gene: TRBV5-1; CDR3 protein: CASSQTDRPTDTQYF; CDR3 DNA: TGCGCCAGCAGCCAGACCGACAGACCCACAGATACGCAGTATTTT
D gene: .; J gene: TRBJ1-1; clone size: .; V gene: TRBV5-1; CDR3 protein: CASSPRTEMNTEAFF; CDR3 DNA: TGCGCCAGCAGCCCCCGGACAGAAATGAACACTGAAGCTTTCTTT
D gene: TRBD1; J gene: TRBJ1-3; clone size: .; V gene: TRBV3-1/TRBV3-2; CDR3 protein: CASRSTGDFSGNTIYF; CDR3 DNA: TGTGCCAGCAGATCGACAGGGGACTTCTCTGGAAACACCATATATTTT
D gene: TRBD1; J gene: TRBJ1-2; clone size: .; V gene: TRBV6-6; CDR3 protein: CASSYSKPGGNYGYTF; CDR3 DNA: TGTGCCAGCAGTTACTCGAAGCCAGGGGGTAACTATGGCTACACCTTC
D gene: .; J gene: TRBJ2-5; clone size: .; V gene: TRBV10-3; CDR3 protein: CAISSPGKGVETQYF; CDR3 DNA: TGTGCCATCAGTAGTCCGGGAAAGGGGGTAGAGACCCAGTACTTC
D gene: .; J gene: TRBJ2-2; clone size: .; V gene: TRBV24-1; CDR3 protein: CATSDSGEITGELFF; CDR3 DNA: TGTGCCACCAGTGATTCGGGGGAAATCACCGGGGAGCTGTTTTTT
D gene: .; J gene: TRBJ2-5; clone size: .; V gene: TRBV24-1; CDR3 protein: CATSDPGRTETQYF; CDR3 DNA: TGTGCCACCAGTGATCCGGGGAGGACAGAGACCCAGTACTTC
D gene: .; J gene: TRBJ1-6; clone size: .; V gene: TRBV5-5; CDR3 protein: CASSLGPSYNSPLHF; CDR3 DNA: TGTGCCAGCAGCTTGGGGCCCTCCTATAATTCACCCCTCCACTTT
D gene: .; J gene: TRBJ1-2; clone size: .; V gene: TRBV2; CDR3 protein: CASSQYNNGYTF; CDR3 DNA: TGTGCCAGCAGTCAGTACAACAATGGCTACACCTTC
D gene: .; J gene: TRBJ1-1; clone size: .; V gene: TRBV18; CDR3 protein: CASSPGVSGGNTEAFF; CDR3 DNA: TGTGCCAGCTCACCAGGTGTATCGGGGGGGAACACTGAAGCTTTCTTT
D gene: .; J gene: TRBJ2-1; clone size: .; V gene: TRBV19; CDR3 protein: CASKRAGSYNEQFF; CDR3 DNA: TGTGCCAGTAAGAGGGCCGGGTCCTACAATGAGCAGTTCTTC
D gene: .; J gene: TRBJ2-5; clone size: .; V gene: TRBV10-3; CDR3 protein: CATLNMETQYF; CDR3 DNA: TGTGCCACCCTTAACATGGAGACCCAGTACTTC
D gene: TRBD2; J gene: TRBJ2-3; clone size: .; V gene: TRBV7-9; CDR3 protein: CASSPWGLGIYVTQYF; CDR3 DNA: TGTGCCAGCAGCCCTTGGGGACTAGGTATCTATGTTACGCAGTATTTT
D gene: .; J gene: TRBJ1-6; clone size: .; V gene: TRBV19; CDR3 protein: CASSPDRGYSSPLHF; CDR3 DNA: TGTGCCAGTAGTCCCGACAGAGGCTATAGTTCACCCCTCCACTTT
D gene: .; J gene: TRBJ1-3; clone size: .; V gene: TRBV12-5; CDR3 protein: CASGSPGQTNTIYF; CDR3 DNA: TGTGCTAGTGGTTCCCCCGGACAGACAAACACCATATATTTT
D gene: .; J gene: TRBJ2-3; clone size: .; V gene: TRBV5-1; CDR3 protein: CASSLGQGSPTDTQYF; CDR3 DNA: TGCGCCAGCAGCTTGGGGCAGGGAAGTCCCACAGATACGCAGTATTTT
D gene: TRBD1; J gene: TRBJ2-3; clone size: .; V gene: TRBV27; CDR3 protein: CASSLSVRWGQGSDTQYF; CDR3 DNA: TGTGCCAGCAGTTTGTCAGTGAGGTGGGGACAGGGGTCAGATACGCAGTATTTT
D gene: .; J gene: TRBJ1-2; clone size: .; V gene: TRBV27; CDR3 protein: CASSSRTAYGYTF; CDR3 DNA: TGTGCCAGCAGTTCACGGACAGCCTATGGCTACACCTTC
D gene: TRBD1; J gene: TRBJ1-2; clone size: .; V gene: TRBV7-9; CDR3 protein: CASSRQGGDYGYTF; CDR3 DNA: TGTGCCAGCAGCCGACAGGGTGGCGACTATGGCTACACCTTC
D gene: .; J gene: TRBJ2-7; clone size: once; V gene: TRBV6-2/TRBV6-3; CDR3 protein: CASSYSYRWSYEQYF; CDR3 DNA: TGTGCCAGCAGTTACTCCTACAGGTGGTCCTACGAGCAGTACTTC
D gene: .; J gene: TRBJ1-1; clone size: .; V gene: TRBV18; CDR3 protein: CASSPPGTSRTEAFF; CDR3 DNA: TGTGCCAGCTCACCACCGGGGACTTCGCGCACTGAAGCTTTCTTT
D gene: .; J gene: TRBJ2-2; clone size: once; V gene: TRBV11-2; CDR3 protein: CASSFRVGLTTGELFF; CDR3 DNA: TGTGCCAGCAGCTTTAGAGTGGGCCTCACCACCGGGGAGCTGTTTTTT
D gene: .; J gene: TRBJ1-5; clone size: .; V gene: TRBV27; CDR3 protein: CASSLVGGSQPQHF; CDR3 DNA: TGTGCCAGCAGTTTAGTCGGGGGTAGTCAGCCCCAGCATTTT
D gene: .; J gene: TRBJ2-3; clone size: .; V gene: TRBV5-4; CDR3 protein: CASSLGTDTDTQYF; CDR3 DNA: TGTGCCAGCAGCTTGGGGACAGACACAGATACGCAGTATTTT